Presented here are 14 T cell receptor beta chains from one specimen sequenced in a study of cytomegalovirus exposure and HLA in healthy donors. PCR primers comprised 60 Vbeta and 13 Jbeta primers. TCRdb's table, derived via immunoSEQ multiplex PCR, lists solely in-frame clones and lacks some. Of about 250,000 clones in the sample, roughly two thirds were seen once. The sequencing input was PBMCs. The receptors were sampled from a female donor in good health and CMV-seronegative.

The rearrangement links TRBV30 to TRBJ1-5; tentative D call: TRBD1 (5 bases). Trimming stripped 1 base from V and 5 bases from J, with 12 bases between. CDR3 size: 14 residues. Germline CDR1 reads GTSNPN; CDR2 reads SVGIG (reference sequence). CDR3 sequence: CAWSAARADQPQHF. CDR3 coding DNA: TGTGCCTGGAGTGCGGCCAGGGCGGATCAGCCCCAGCATTTT.

The V call is TRBV4-1, the J call TRBJ1-2; unclear D gene. The V gene lost 0 bases and the J gene lost 8 bases, with 19 bases spanning the gap. The CDR3 extends over 16 amino acids. Germline CDR1 and CDR2: MGHRA and YSYEKL. The CDR3 sequence: CASSQDPVSTAGGYTF. Written as DNA, the CDR3 is TGCGCCAGCAGCCAAGATCCGGTTTCGACGGCGGGGGGCTACACCTTC.

This clone was seen more than once but under ten times. The chain combines TRBV29-1 with TRBJ2-7, with 7 positions matching TRBD2. The CDR3 covers 16 residues. Germline values: CDR1 SQVTM, CDR2 ANQGSEA. V gave up 6 bases and J gave up 3 bases; unmatched junction bases: 17. CDR3 protein: CSVAPWVGGSNYEQYF. The CDR3 DNA reads as TGCAGCGTGGCTCCGTGGGTGGGCGGGAGTAACTACGAGCAGTACTTC.

The chain couples TRBV7-6 to TRBJ2-1; 8 positions match TRBD2. The CDR3 runs to 14 residues. Trimming at V came to 3 bases and at J to 6 bases, leaving 4 bases not matched to a gene. Germline CDR1 and CDR2: SGHVS and FNYEAQ. CDR3 amino acids: CASSFGTSANEQFF. The CDR3 DNA reads TGTGCCAGCAGCTTTGGGACTAGTGCCAATGAGCAGTTCTTC.

The chain joins TRBV7-8 to TRBJ1-2, with 8 bases fitting TRBD1. Germline CDR1 and CDR2: SGHVS and FQNEAQ. There are 18 residues in the CDR3. J was trimmed by 3 bases and V by 5 bases; bases with no gene match: 17. The CDR3, as DNA: TGTGCCAGCAGCCAACCGACAGGGGTACGGGGATCGGACTATGGCTACACCTTC. It encodes CASSQPTGVRGSDYGYTF.

The CDR3 coding sequence is TGTGCCAGCAGACAAGCTAACTATGGCTACACCTTC. This codes for CASRQANYGYTF. V is TRBV2 and J is TRBJ1-2; D not resolved. The V gene lost 6 bases and the J gene lost 0 bases, with 5 bases spanning the gap. The V gene's germline CDR1 is SNHLY and CDR2 FYNNEI. This CDR3 contains 12 residues.

CDR3 sequence reads: CASSEQGYYGYTF. The CDR3 DNA sequence: TGTGCCAGCAGTGAACAGGGTTACTATGGCTACACCTTC. The V call is TRBV25-1, the J call TRBJ1-2; a possible D gene is TRBD1 (5 bases). CDR1 and CDR2 (germline): MGHDK, SYGVNS. CDR3 length equals 13 residues. Trimming shortened V by 2 bases and J by 3 bases, and 7 bases separated the two germline ends.

The chain recombines TRBV25-1 with TRBJ2-7, with a possible D match to TRBD1 (5 bases). From germline, CDR1 is MGHDK and CDR2 SYGVNS. Trimming shortened V by 3 bases and J by 2 bases, and 11 bases separated the two germline ends. The CDR3 runs to 14 residues. CDR3 coding DNA: TGTGCCAGCAGTGACAGGGCAGGAACCTACGAGCAGTACTTC. Its protein product is CASSDRAGTYEQYF.

In this sample, this clone turned up a few times. The rearrangement uses TRBV6-1 and TRBJ2-1; TRBD2 matches at 9 bases. There are 14 residues in the CDR3. Trimming cost V 5 bases and J 3 bases; bases outside gene matches: 2. Germline V gives CDR1 MNHNS, CDR2 SASEGT. As DNA, the CDR3 is TGTGCCAGCAGTCCGACTAGCGGCTACAATGAGCAGTTCTTC. Protein product: CASSPTSGYNEQFF.

This clone was seen only a few times. Other DNA sequences in this specimen translate into the identical CDR3. Here the CDR3 DNA reads TGTGCCAGCAGCGGACCACAGGGGGCATTTGTTTACGAGCAGTACTTC. Protein product: CASSGPQGAFVYEQYF. V and J are TRBV21-1 and TRBJ2-7; the table calls TRBD1, which could not be checked here. TRBV21-1 is assigned pseudogene status. The CDR3 covers 16 residues.

In regard to this clone: An end of the junction differs from the germline gene, which may be a read error. The chain employs TRBV7-7 and TRBJ2-3, with 9 bases lining up with TRBD2. CDR3 length: 15 residues. Germline assignment: CDR1 SSHAT and CDR2 FNYEAQ (reference sequence). In nucleotides, the CDR3 is TGTGCTAGCAGCCCTAGCGGGACTAGGGCAGATACGCAGTATTTT. The encoded protein is CASSPSGTRADTQYF. The entire variable domain, with the rest obtained from reference TRBV7-7 and TRBJ2-3, is as follows: GAGVSQSPRYKVTKRGQDVTLRCDPISSHATLYWYQQALGQGPEFLTYFNYEAQPDKSGLPSDRFSAERPEGSISTLTIQRTEQRDSAMYRCASSPSGTRADTQYFGPGTRLTVL.

V usage is TRBV5-1 and J usage is TRBJ2-5, with D perhaps matching TRBD1 (5 bases). The J call is uncertain, as TRBJ2-7 better fits the DNA end. Germline V lookup: CDR1 SGHRS, CDR2 YFSETQ. The CDR3 has 13 residues. CDR3 DNA: TGCGCCAGCAGCTTGAGACAGTCCTACGAGCAGTACTTC. Residues: CASSLRQSYEQYF.

The CDR3 loop reads CAWSDRTVQETQYF. The CDR3 DNA follows: TGTGCCTGGAGTGACCGGACTGTACAAGAGACCCAGTACTTC. The chain joins TRBV30 to TRBJ2-5, with a weak D call TRBD2 (5 bases). This CDR3 spans 14 amino acids. CDR1 is GTSNPN and CDR2 is SVGIG in the germline V gene (reference sequence). V lost 1 base, J lost 2 bases, and 11 bases lay in between.

J is TRBJ2-4 and V is TRBV14; 8 bases match TRBD1. The CDR3 is made up of 14 amino acids. The V gene end was trimmed by 3 bases and the J gene end by 7 bases; junction bases not matched to a gene: 5. Germline CDR1 is SGHDN and CDR2 is FVKESK. The CDR3 nucleotides read TGTGCCAGCAGCCAGAACAGGGGGTTCAACATTCAGTACTTC. Amino acids: CASSQNRGFNIQYF.